What follows is one TCR beta chain and its context. The antigen this receptor binds is unknown. No base-level quality is on record; no much larger clone is a single base apart. Library generation was performed with PCR. The sample was run on an Illumina HiSeq 2500. To reduce PCR and sequencing biases, unique molecular identifiers were incorporated into the TCR beta cDNA libraries. Every 1 to 10 million input T cells yielded roughly 0.5 million cDNA molecules, meaning each molecule approximated one T cell. The same protocol used for the earlier healthy control dataset was applied to prepare and sequence the patient libraries. Within a given batch, samples were prepared together, multiplexed and sequenced on the same HiSeq lane. The paper's data handling went like this. Raw barcoded reads were processed with MIGEC, discarding single-read molecular identifier groups before consensus assembly and CDR3 extraction. Clonotype tables were post-analysed with VDJtools, normalizing diversity by down-sampling all datasets to the smallest sample size. To correct batch-related cross-sample contamination, repertoire overlap clustering matched CDR3 amino acid sequences but not nucleotide sequences. Clones were called with MiXCR by TCRdb after fastp trimmed the public reads at Q25, and only in-frame beta chains were retained. A single entry per CDR3 protein holds the most common genes and DNA from its merged rows. TCRdb's processing, not the authors', yielded these V and J calls. Present in this sample are under 650,000 distinct CDR3 sequences, roughly 46% of which were seen just once. Clones ranked in the top ten supply 1.5% to 2% of the sample.

These data belong to a study of post-analysis software for immune sequencing data (dated by TCRdb to between 2014 and 2017). Notes on the research overall: The recorded disease courses included relapsing-remitting, secondary progressive and progressive-relapsing multiple sclerosis, and some patients had no subtype annotation. A subset of samples was prepared in parallel using single-end sample barcoding, then pooled and co-amplified after Illumina adapter ligation. The patient repertoires were compared against roughly 12 previously published healthy control repertoires obtained from donors aged about 6 to 28 years. Broad study findings and their caveats: Strong co-clustering of samples prepared in the same batch was shown by direct clustering with F measure, prompting a batch-effect correction. Normalized Chao1 diversity was significantly lower in multiple sclerosis patients than controls, suggesting substantial peripheral T-cell clonal expansion. Patients showed significantly higher frequencies than controls for about 5 TRBV segments, among them TRBV5-6, TRBV5-1 and TRBV20-1. The control group was slightly older than the multiple sclerosis patient group.

The CDR3 sequence holds 14 residues, the cysteine and phenylalanine included. Just CDR3 DNA is preserved here, 42 bases in frame from base 1. Based on the germline V gene, the CDR1 and CDR2 sequences are SQVTM and ANQGSEA. V and J lose 2 bases and 0 bases, and a span of 11 bases separates them. To demonstrate the VDJtools post-analysis software, the study profiled TCR beta repertoires from the peripheral blood of around 13 young patients with multiple sclerosis. The multiple sclerosis patients were children and adolescents between roughly 6 and 16 years of age. The chain uses TRBV29-1 and TRBJ2-7, with a weak D call of TRBD2 (5 bases match). The origin of this receptor is a girl under 18 with multiple sclerosis. The specimen was blood. The CDR3: CSVEPDGGSYEQYF. The DNA is TGCAGCGTTGAACCGGACGGAGGCTCCTACGAGCAGTACTTC.